One sample yielded the 19 T cell receptor beta chains listed below, sequenced in a study of chemoradiotherapy in HPV16-positive cancers. The assay was immunoSEQ multiplex PCR, and TCRdb's table has in-frame clones only and misses some. The sample yields 9,500 to 15,000 clones, roughly nine tenths seen once. The material sequenced was blood, taken from a patient who underwent chemoradiotherapy. The receptor source for this set is a human donor with HPV-associated anogenital cancer.

The chain recombines TRBV7-2 with TRBJ2-5, with D perhaps matching TRBD1 (6 bases). This CDR3 has 16 residues. Germline V gene data show CDR1 as SGHTA and CDR2 as FQGNSA. Deletions cut 1 base from V and 4 bases from J, with 16 bases between. As DNA, the CDR3 is TGTGCCAGCAGCTTAGGGGGGACACCTCGTAGAGAGACCCAGTACTTC. This gives the protein CASSLGGTPRRETQYF.

This clone was seen a single time. This chain joins TRBV6-1 and TRBJ1-4; D not resolved. There are 13 residues in the CDR3. CDR1 and CDR2 from the germline V gene are MNHNS and SASEGT. V was shortened by 9 bases and J by 4 bases, with 12 bases between the two germline ends. The CDR3 sequence is CASHSQLNEKLFF. The CDR3 DNA sequence: TGTGCCAGTCACAGCCAGCTTAATGAAAAACTGTTTTTT.

The gene calls are TRBV7-3 and TRBJ2-3; no clear D. This CDR3 has 13 residues. Trimming stripped 6 bases from V and 6 bases from J, with 13 bases between. The germline CDR1 and CDR2 sequences are SGHTA and FQGTGA. The CDR3: CASSKTYSDTQYF. CDR3 coding DNA: TGTGCCAGCAGTAAAACGTATTCGGATACGCAGTATTTT.

V gene TRBV2 combines with J gene TRBJ2-1; the D call may be TRBD1 or TRBD2 (5 bases each). Germline V gene sequence: CDR1 SNHLY, CDR2 FYNNEI. The CDR3 is 14 amino acids. V gave up 5 bases and J gave up 6 bases, with 14 bases separating them. CDR3: CASSFRTGGNEQFF. CDR3 in DNA: TGTGCCAGCAGTTTCCGGACTGGGGGCAATGAGCAGTTCTTC. The full variable domain, with the rest looked up from reference TRBV2 and TRBJ2-1, is EPEVTQTPSHQVTQMGQEVILRCVPISNHLYFYWYRQILGQKVEFLVSFYNNEISEKSEIFDDQFSVERPDGSNFTLKIRSTKLEDSAMYFCASSFRTGGNEQFFGPGTRLTVL.

V and J are TRBV5-1 and TRBJ2-6, with D unresolved. Trimming took 0 bases from V and 0 from J, leaving 7 bases between them. The CDR3 loop spans 16 amino acids. Germline assignment: CDR1 SGHRS and CDR2 YFSETQ. The CDR3 DNA is TGCGCCAGCAGCTTGGGTGCCGACTCTGGGGCCAACGTCCTGACTTTC. Its translation: CASSLGADSGANVLTF.

This clone was counted once. This rearrangement joins TRBV5-4 to TRBJ1-4; unclear D gene. Looked up from germline, CDR1 is SGHNT and CDR2 is YYREEE (reference sequence). Trimming took 7 bases from V and 1 from J, leaving 14 bases between them. The CDR3 has 15 amino acids. The CDR3 region is CASGILDGTNEKLFF. The CDR3 DNA reads TGTGCCAGCGGGATCTTGGACGGAACTAATGAAAAACTGTTTTTT.

To note about this clone: An end of the junction differs from the germline gene, which may be a read error. The rearrangement links TRBV5-1 to TRBJ1-1; D uncertain. The CDR3 has 13 amino acids. CDR1 is SGHRS, CDR2 YFSETQ, per germline. Here the CDR3 DNA reads TGCGCCAGCAGTTTGGGCCTGAACACTGAAGCTTTCTTT. Its translation: CASSLGLNTEAFF.

The chain uses TRBV7-3 and TRBJ2-6, with D tentatively TRBD1 (6 bases). V was pared by 5 bases and J by 0 bases, with 14 bases between. There are 17 residues in the CDR3. CDR1 is SGHTA and CDR2 is FQGTGA in the germline V gene. The CDR3 DNA follows: TGTGCCAGCAGCACTACAGGGTCCAGCTCTGGGGCCAACGTCCTGACTTTC. Translated: CASSTTGSSSGANVLTF.

The CDR3 region is CASSFTKNQETQYF. For the CDR3, the DNA is TGTGCCAGCAGCTTTACAAAAAACCAAGAGACCCAGTACTTC. This chain connects TRBV5-4 to TRBJ2-5; D remains ambiguous. This CDR3 is built from 14 residues. Trimming removed 2 bases from V and 0 bases from J, with 8 bases in between. Germline assignment: CDR1 SGHNT and CDR2 YYREEE (reference sequence).

V is TRBV2 and J is TRBJ2-5; 7 bases agree with TRBD2. This CDR3 is 12 amino acids long. Germline V gives CDR1 SNHLY, CDR2 FYNNEI. J lost 5 bases, V lost 8 bases, and 5 bases had no gene match. CDR3 sequence reads: CASQTSRETQYF. The CDR3 DNA is TGTGCCAGCCAGACTAGCCGGGAGACCCAGTACTTC. Full variable domain (missing parts from reference TRBV2 and TRBJ2-5): EPEVTQTPSHQVTQMGQEVILRCVPISNHLYFYWYRQILGQKVEFLVSFYNNEISEKSEIFDDQFSVERPDGSNFTLKIRSTKLEDSAMYFCASQTSRETQYFGPGTRLLVL.

The chain combines TRBV7-8 with TRBJ2-5; D possibly uses TRBD1 or TRBD2 (5 bases each). Germline V CDR1 and CDR2: SGHVS, FQNEAQ. The CDR3 is 17 amino acids. V gave up 5 bases and J gave up 1 base, with 20 bases separating them. The CDR3 nucleotides are TGTGCCAGCAGCCTAATGGGACGTGGGGGAATCCAAGAGACCCAGTACTTC. Translating gives CASSLMGRGGIQETQYF.

The chain is built from TRBV2 and TRBJ1-4; D perhaps matches TRBD1 (5 bases). Trimming shortened V by 10 bases and J by 4 bases, and 16 bases separated the two germline ends. This CDR3 spans 14 amino acids. In germline, CDR1 is SNHLY, CDR2 FYNNEI. The CDR3 nucleotides read TGTGCCACATTAGGTCAGGGTTATAATGAAAAACTGTTTTTT. It is translated as CATLGQGYNEKLFF.

V gene TRBV11-2 combines with J gene TRBJ1-4, with D unresolved. V shed 3 bases and J shed 2 bases, with 7 bases lying between them. Per germline, CDR1 SGHAT and CDR2 FQNNGV. CDR3 length: 14 residues. CDR3 region: CASSLLPTNEKLFF. CDR3 nucleotide sequence: TGTGCCAGCAGCTTGCTGCCGACTAATGAAAAACTGTTTTTT.

J is TRBJ2-7 and V is TRBV19; D is perhaps TRBD2 (6 bases). Germline V lookup: CDR1 LNHDA, CDR2 SQIVND (reference sequence). V lost 8 bases and J lost 5, with 19 bases in between. CDR3 length: 14 residues. CDR3 residues: CASLGPGGVHEQYF. CDR3 DNA: TGTGCCAGTCTGGGTCCCGGGGGTGTGCACGAGCAGTACTTC.

The count of this clone is one. This chain joins TRBV19 and TRBJ2-5; the D gene is possibly TRBD1 (8 bases). The V gene's germline CDR1 is LNHDA and CDR2 SQIVND (reference sequence). CDR3 size: 15 residues. Trimming left V 5 bases short and J 3 bases short, with 16 bases between. The CDR3 DNA reads TGTGCCAGTAGTCCCCGGACAGGGAGGGAAGAGACCCAGTACTTC. This gives the protein CASSPRTGREETQYF. Using reference TRBV19 and TRBJ2-5 for the parts outside the CDR3, the full variable domain is DGGITQSPKYLFRKEGQNVTLSCEQNLNHDAMYWYRQDPGQGLRLIYYSQIVNDFQKGDIAEGYSVSREKKESFPLTVTSAQKNPTAFYLCASSPRTGREETQYFGPGTRLLVL.

V gene TRBV9 combines with J gene TRBJ2-3, with 9 bases aligning to TRBD2. The CDR3 has 14 residues. V lost 4 bases and J lost 4; bases outside the gene matches: 4. Germline CDR1 and CDR2: SGDLS and YYNGEE. DNA for the CDR3: TGTGCCAGCAGCCCTAGCGGGGAGCCAGATACGCAGTATTTT. This gives the protein CASSPSGEPDTQYF.

This clone appeared a single time. The V call is TRBV2, the J call TRBJ2-3; D may be TRBD1 (6 bases). The V end was cut by 5 bases, the J end by 8 bases, with 14 bases between. From germline, CDR1 is SNHLY and CDR2 FYNNEI. The length of the CDR3 is 13 residues. The CDR3 nucleotides are TGTGCCAGCAGTTTACAGGGTTTGAGTACGCAGTATTTT. Amino acid sequence: CASSLQGLSTQYF.

The genes are TRBV29-1 and TRBJ2-1; the match to TRBD1 covers 7 bases. This CDR3 is built from 15 residues. The V gene end was trimmed by 1 base and the J gene end by 0 bases; junction bases not matched to a gene: 3. Germline CDR1 reads SQVTM; CDR2 reads ANQGSEA. CDR3 sequence reads: CSVEGAGGSYNEQFF. CDR3 in DNA: TGCAGCGTTGAAGGGGCAGGGGGCTCCTACAATGAGCAGTTCTTC.

CDR3 residues: CAWSVRQGIFF. For the CDR3, the DNA is TGTGCCTGGAGTGTACGGCAGGGGATTTTCTTC. The chain uses TRBV30 and TRBJ2-1; possibly TRBD1 for D (6 bases). Per the germline V gene, CDR1 is GTSNPN and CDR2 is SVGIG (reference sequence). V was shortened by 0 bases and J by 16 bases, with 13 bases between the two germline ends. The CDR3 is 11 amino acids. The full variable domain, with the rest looked up from reference TRBV30 and TRBJ2-1, is SQTIHQWPATLVQPVGSPLSLECTVEGTSNPNLYWYRQAAGRGLQLLFYSVGIGQISSEVPQNLSASRPQDRQFILSSKKLLLSDSGFYLCAWSVRQGIFFGPGTRLTVL.